Below are 29 T cell receptor beta chains sequenced from a single sample in a study of T cell clusters in autoimmune cytopenias. Multiplex touch-down PCR amplified TRB using TRB-A and TRB-B pools in one tube. TCRdb re-called the multiplex PCR reads and catalogs CDR3 proteins one per entry, DNA excluded. This sample's table has just over 6,000 distinct CDR3 sequences. TRB was amplified from approximately 230 ng of peripheral blood genomic DNA per sample. The sample also formed part of further work on T cell repertoires in aging, cancer and after chemotherapy.

The specimen sequenced was peripheral blood. These receptors came from a human donor in good health.

CDR3 loop: CASSPPGGGIYEQYF. This chain joins TRBV5-1 and TRBJ2-7; TCRdb calls TRBD2, which cannot be checked without DNA. Germline V gene data show CDR1 as SGHRS and CDR2 as YFSETQ. This CDR3 has 15 amino acids.

The chain joins TRBV10-3 to TRBJ2-1. Germline values: CDR1 ENHRY, CDR2 SYGVKD. This CDR3 is 13 amino acids long. CDR3 in amino acids: CAISESVANEQFF.

The chain couples TRBV23-1 to TRBJ2-2; TCRdb selects TRBD1, and the lack of DNA leaves this call unchecked. TRBV23-1 is classed as an ORF, of uncertain function. The CDR3 has 15 residues. Here the CDR3 reads CASSPPGGDTGELFF.

This chain links TRBV5-8 with TRBJ1-5. The CDR3 has 12 amino acids. Germline loops: CDR1 SGHTS, CDR2 YDEGEE. CDR3 in amino acids: CASSFAHKPQHF.

V gene TRBV7-6 combines with J gene TRBJ2-1. CDR1 SGHVS and CDR2 FNYEAQ come from the germline V gene. This CDR3 contains 16 residues. CDR3 amino acids: CASSLVRGSSYNEQFF.

The CDR3 spells CASRTGTEIYF. This chain joins TRBV12-3 or TRBV12-4 and TRBJ1-6; the TCRdb D gene call, TRBD1, has no DNA to confirm it. CDR3 length equals 11 residues.

This chain links TRBV5-4 with TRBJ2-5; lacking DNA, the TRBD1 call made by TCRdb goes unchecked. There are 14 residues in the CDR3. Germline CDR1 SGHNT, CDR2 YYREEE (reference sequence). The CDR3 loop reads CASSSGADQETQYF.

Frequency places this clonotype as medium-sized. This chain uses TRBV6-5 with TRBJ1-2; TCRdb designates TRBD1, a call that cannot be tested without DNA. CDR1 and CDR2 (germline): MNHEY, SVGAGI. CDR3 length: 15 residues. The CDR3 reads CASSRQGGGNYGYTF.

This chain uses TRBV4-2 with TRBJ2-7. The CDR3 runs 13 residues. Germline CDR1 is LGHNA and CDR2 is YNFKEQ. CDR3 region: CASSQTRILEQYF.

This clonotype is classed as medium-sized by frequency. This sequence joins TRBV6-5 and TRBJ2-5; TCRdb's D gene call, TRBD1, goes unchecked for lack of DNA. Germline V gene lookup returns CDR1 MNHEY and CDR2 SVGAGI. The CDR3 contains 14 residues. The CDR3 region is CASRPGRYQETQYF.

The J gene is TRBJ2-3, the V gene TRBV7-9; the TRBD1 assignment by TCRdb is unverifiable without DNA. The V gene's germline CDR1 is SEHNR and CDR2 FQNEAQ (reference sequence). The CDR3 has 15 residues. This CDR3 reads CASSLSWPDTDTQYF.

The J gene is TRBJ2-7, the V gene TRBV5-6. From germline, CDR1 is SGHDT and CDR2 YYEEEE. The CDR3 sequence is 15 residues long. The CDR3 sequence: CASSPRHDSYNEQYF.

This clonotype is called medium-sized based on its frequency. J is TRBJ2-3 and V is TRBV27; the D call of TRBD1 rests on TCRdb alone, since no DNA is present to check it. CDR3 size: 17 residues. The germline gives CDR1 MNHEY, CDR2 SMNVEV (reference sequence). The CDR3 is CASIPDGRGKFTDTQYF.

The chain employs TRBV6-2 or TRBV6-3 and TRBJ1-6; TCRdb returns TRBD1, unconfirmable since there is no DNA. The germline V gene has CDR1 MNHEY and CDR2 SVGEGT. The CDR3 loop spans 14 amino acids. CDR3 region: CASSPGSINSPLHF.

The chain is built from TRBV5-6 and TRBJ1-1; there is no DNA to check the TCRdb D call of TRBD1. Germline V gives CDR1 SGHDT, CDR2 YYEEEE. This CDR3 comprises 14 residues. The CDR3 reads CASSINRGRTEAFF.

This chain connects TRBV7-2 to TRBJ2-1; TCRdb proposes TRBD1, but this gene call is untestable without DNA. This CDR3 has 12 amino acids. Germline lookup yields CDR1 SGHTA and CDR2 FQGNSA. The CDR3 loop is CASSLVGGEQFF.

V is TRBV4-3 and J is TRBJ2-3. CDR1 is LGHNA, CDR2 YSLEER, per germline. The CDR3 contains 13 residues. This CDR3 reads CASSQYTADTQYF.

CDR3 sequence reads: CASSASGGPQETQYF. This sequence joins TRBV6-5 and TRBJ2-5; the D call of TRBD2 rests on TCRdb alone, since no DNA is present to check it. CDR3 size: 15 residues. From germline, CDR1 is MNHEY and CDR2 SVGAGI.

This clonotype is classed as medium-sized by frequency. The rearrangement uses TRBV18 and TRBJ1-4; TCRdb's D gene call, TRBD1, goes unchecked for lack of DNA. CDR3 length: 14 amino acids. Looked up from germline, CDR1 is KGHSH and CDR2 is LQKENI. This chain's CDR3 is CASSPRGANEKLFF. The full variable domain, completed using reference TRBV18 and TRBJ1-4, is NAGVMQNPRHLVRRRGQEARLRCSPMKGHSHVYWYRQLPEEGLKFMVYLQKENIIDESGMPKERFSAEFPKEGPSILRIQQVVRGDSAAYFCASSPRGANEKLFFGSGTQLSVL.

This chain joins TRBV24-1 and TRBJ2-2; the D call of TRBD1 rests on TCRdb alone, since no DNA is present to check it. Germline CDR1 KGHDR, CDR2 SFDVKD. The CDR3 is made up of 16 amino acids. CDR3 residues: CATSDGTGLNTGELFF.

This clonotype is medium-sized (0.01 to 0.1%) by frequency. The CDR3 sequence: CASSDLDEQYF. The V gene is TRBV19, the J gene TRBJ2-7. The germline CDR1 and CDR2 sequences are LNHDA and SQIVND (reference sequence). This CDR3 has 11 amino acids.

This chain links TRBV7-9 with TRBJ1-2. The CDR3 has 13 residues. Germline V gene sequence: CDR1 SEHNR, CDR2 FQNEAQ (reference sequence). The CDR3 reads CASSLDGPYGYTF.

This chain links TRBV5-4 with TRBJ1-2; TCRdb lists TRBD1, though no DNA is available to test this call. The germline gives CDR1 SGHNT, CDR2 YYREEE (reference sequence). This CDR3 is built from 14 residues. CDR3 loop: CASSPEQGNYGYTF.

This clonotype is labeled medium-sized based on frequency. The chain employs TRBV6-5 and TRBJ2-3; without DNA, the TCRdb call of TRBD2 cannot be checked. CDR3 size: 15 residues. From germline, CDR1 is MNHEY and CDR2 SVGAGI. The CDR3 protein is CASSYSLAGTDTQYF.

By frequency, this clonotype registers medium-sized. This chain joins TRBV19 and TRBJ2-1; TCRdb gives TRBD2 as the D gene, but with no DNA this cannot be confirmed. The germline V gene has CDR1 LNHDA and CDR2 SQIVND (reference sequence). The CDR3 has 15 residues. CDR3 sequence: CASTRPGLNYNEQFF.

V is TRBV7-9 and J is TRBJ1-5; TCRdb's D gene call, TRBD1, goes unchecked for lack of DNA. The CDR3 has 16 amino acids. From germline, CDR1 is SEHNR and CDR2 FQNEAQ (reference sequence). CDR3: CASSAGTGDSNQPQHF.

This chain links TRBV13 with TRBJ2-4; as DNA is missing, the TRBD1 call by TCRdb cannot be tested. The CDR3 covers 17 residues. The germline gives CDR1 PRHDT, CDR2 FYEKMQ (reference sequence). CDR3 protein: CASSSPGQGWTKNIQYF.

Its frequency marks this clonotype as medium-sized. V usage is TRBV6-6 and J usage is TRBJ2-1; TCRdb returns TRBD1, unconfirmable since there is no DNA. CDR1 is MNHNY and CDR2 is SVGAGI in the germline V gene (reference sequence). The CDR3 has 14 residues. The CDR3 is CASSYLGRDSAQFF.

Considering frequency, this clonotype is medium-sized. V usage is TRBV29-1 and J usage is TRBJ2-1; TCRdb's D call of TRBD2 is untestable without DNA. Per germline, CDR1 SQVTM and CDR2 ANQGSEA. This CDR3 contains 15 residues. The chain's CDR3 is CSVAPWPVSYNEQFF.